This T cell receptor (beta chain) was captured in a study of T-cell reconstitution after alpha-beta-depleted transplantation in children (dated by TCRdb to the mid-2010s). Context from the whole study: Using TCR repertoire profiling, the study followed T-cell immune reconstitution in a quantitative way in children after TCRalphabeta/CD19-depleted allogeneic hematopoietic cell transplantation.

In the paper's terms, the treatment or condition label means: allogeneic hematopoietic cell transplantation with graft depleted of TCRalphabeta T cells and CD19 B cells. TCRalphabeta/CD19-depleted allogeneic hematopoietic cell grafts were given to the transplant recipients, all of whom were children. Results the study describes overall, beyond this receptor: The apparently early recovery of alphabetaT-cell counts about two months after transplant reportedly depended on only several hundred rapidly expanded clones that came from non-depleted graft cells. The frequencies of hyperexpanded clones fell over the following months, and after one year, T-cell counts and TCRbeta diversity were mostly attributed to newly produced T cells. In some patients, high TCRbeta diversity at day 60 was attributed to recipient T cells and intrathymic progenitors that had survived conditioning.

Libraries came from PCR. Sequencing was carried out with an Illumina HiSeq 2500. TCR library preparation used molecular barcoding, with unique molecular identifiers applied to normalize quantification of the TCRbeta repertoire. TCRdb took the public reads, trimmed them with fastp at Q25, ran MiXCR for clone calling and kept in-frame beta chains. Rows are unified per CDR3 protein, each entry keeping the most common DNA and genes. For this sample there are around 670,000 distinct CDR3 sequences; around 13% appear just once. The biggest ten clones account for about 0.77% of the sample. Taken from the germline V gene, the CDR1 and CDR2 loops are MGHRA and YSYEKL. From the cysteine up to the phenylalanine, the CDR3 has a length of 14 residues. The DNA shown is the 42-base CDR3, in frame from base 1. Trimming at the junction amounts to 1 base on V and 7 bases on J, and the germline ends lie 11 bases apart.

Ten or more counts support this clonotype. No antigen is known for it. No base quality information exists; no much larger clone differs at one position. This sequence originates from a girl under 10 years old with congenital amegakaryocytic thrombocytopenia, due to receive a stem cell transplant. The sequenced sample was PBMCs, obtained before TCRalphabeta/CD19-depleted stem cell transplant. Recombination linked TRBV4-1 to TRBJ2-4; TRBD2 is a possible D gene, resting on 6 matching bases. The DNA sequence is TGCGCCAGCAGCCAAGTCGGCGGGGTTAACATTCAGTACTTC. The resulting protein is CASSQVGGVNIQYF.